This T cell receptor (beta chain) originates from a study of T cell responses to AZD1222 COVID-19 vaccine. V shed 3 bases and J 2 bases; nucleotides not matched to a gene: 5. The CDR3 length is 16 residues. In germline, CDR1 is MNHNY, CDR2 SVGAGI (reference sequence). Clones were sequenced by immunoSEQ multiplex PCR, and TCRdb holds only the in-frame ones, with some missing. The data show over 100,000 clones, with around 90% seen just once and approximately 8.4% held by the top ten. Sequenced material: peripheral blood, taken on day 0 of AZD1222 vaccination. The sequence was obtained from an adult in good health. The chain combines TRBV6-6 with TRBJ2-2; TRBD1 agrees at 8 bases. CDR3 sequence reads: CASSYTGTGNTGELFF. In DNA form, the CDR3 reads TGTGCCAGCAGTTATACCGGGACAGGAAACACCGGGGAGCTGTTTTTT.